This T cell receptor (beta chain) stems from a study of shared clonotypes between healthy human individuals. Looked up from germline, CDR1 is MDHEN and CDR2 is SYDVKM. The CDR3 has 15 residues. V lost 3 bases to trimming and J lost 3 bases, with 12 bases between them. Here immunoSEQ multiplex PCR was the method, and the copy in TCRdb shows in-frame clones only, minus some. The sample contains approximately 350,000 clones, roughly 96% of which appear only once. Sequences were obtained from memory CD8+ T cells sorted from blood. The subset here: CD45RO+ cells pooled with CCR7-negative TemRA cells. The J gene is TRBJ1-3, the V gene TRBV28; D is ambiguous. The source is a man younger than 40 in good health. CDR3 bases: TGTGCCAGCAGTTTGACACCAGGCTATGGAAACACCATATATTTT. This translates into CASSLTPGYGNTIYF.